This TCR beta chain was sequenced during a study of T cells after yellow fever vaccination (dated by TCRdb to about 2019). Background on the whole study: The SMART-Seq v4 Ultra Low Input RNA kit was used to prepare libraries from fractions with low cell numbers. To follow T-cell clones before and after both primary and booster YFV17D yellow fever vaccination, bulk TCR alpha and beta repertoires underwent longitudinal sequencing. Two healthy male donors, one aged 18 to 30 and one aged 30 to 40 years, made up the cohort. Bulk PBMC replicates and cell subsets were isolated from blood drawn at multiple timepoints before and after both primary and secondary immunization.

The investigation overall reported the following: Compared with the primary T-cell response, the secondary T-cell response was weaker but faster, peaking on day 5 rather than day 15. Because the study included only a couple of donors, the extent to which the findings can be generalized is limited. Most clones expanded after primary vaccination (96% of CD4 and 88% of CD8) were re-detected after the booster, suggesting that broad memory maintenance occurred. A small fraction of clonotypes appeared in both the CD4 and CD8 compartments, likely as a result of convergent recombination. Because abundant contaminating clonotypes from the bulk population could be contained in FACS-sorted repertoires, computational filtering was required.

Explained via the paper, the treatment or condition label denotes: live attenuated yellow fever vaccine strain. A standard Ficoll-Paque protocol was used to isolate PBMCs from peripheral blood. Dynabeads CD4 and CD8 positive selection kits were used to isolate the CD4 and CD8 T-cell fractions. TriZol was used to extract RNA from bulk PBMCs, CD4 and CD8 fractions, and dextramer-positive and dextramer-negative fractions. The CDR3 spans 14 residues, from the cysteine through the phenylalanine. CDR3 DNA only is kept here, 42 bases in frame from base 1. Reading the germline V gene gives CDR1 MDHEN and CDR2 SYDVKM. The trim is 7 bases for V and 4 bases for J, with a gap of 17 bases between the germline ends. This clonotype was counted many times. Its antigen specificity is not known. Qualities for individual bases were not recorded, and no much larger clone is one base off. TCR cDNA was made using 5'RACE template switching, a step that added a universal primer site and unique molecular identifiers. Priming for cDNA synthesis came from both the TCR alpha and TCR beta constant segments. Libraries were amplified in two PCR steps, with sample barcodes and sequencing adapters added in the second step. Sequencing of the libraries was done on either Illumina HiSeq 2500 (2x100 bp) or NovaSeq (2x150 bp). In the original analysis: Demultiplexing of reads and collapsing into UMI consensus sequences were performed with MIGEC, and V(D)J alignment was carried out with MiXCR. Clonotypes responding to the vaccine were identified with edgeR on replicate PBMC samples, with the criteria of FDR below 0.01 and a log2 fold change above 5 up to day 15. Each bulk clonotype was labeled CD4 or CD8 based on which sequenced repertoire, CD4 or CD8, contained the clonotype at higher abundance. Using fastp at Q25 and MiXCR, TCRdb reprocessed the public reads and kept productive beta chains. When rows share a CDR3 protein, they turn into one entry using the most common DNA and genes. TCRdb's processing, not the study's, gives the V and J calls here. The sample profile shows 29,000 or so distinct CDR3 sequences; over 4.5% of them were found once. Over 40% of the sample comes from the top ten.

The chain links TRBV28 with TRBJ2-7, with a tentative D gene TRBD1 over 5 matching bases. The source of this sequence is a man aged 30 to 45 who received the YFV17D yellow fever vaccine. This sample comprised CD8+ T cells sorted from PBMCs, obtained 10 days after the yellow fever booster vaccination. The DNA is as follows: TGTGCCAGCAATTTTAGGGGCAGACAGTACGAGCAGTACTTC. Translated, this is CASNFRGRQYEQYF. Full variable domain (CDR3 extended with the reference TRBV28 and TRBJ2-7 proteins): DVKVTQSSRYLVKRTGEKVFLECVQDMDHENMFWYRQDPGLGLRLIYFSYDVKMKEKGDIPEGYSVSREKKERFSLILESASTNQTSMYLCASNFRGRQYEQYFGPGTRLTVT.